The next 9 T cell receptor beta chains were all read from a single sample in a study of sequential checkpoint blockade in melanoma. Treatment specified: randomized to nivolumab then ipilimumab (arm A) or the reverse (arm B). The repertoire was sequenced with immunoSEQ multiplex PCR; TCRdb's copy has only in-frame clones and lacks some. Among around 18,000 clones listed, 69% were seen once. Sequencing used CD8+ T cells sorted from blood (inferred from file names), obtained from a patient given nivolumab and ipilimumab in sequence. These receptors came from a human donor with melanoma.

This clone is judged medium-sized. J is TRBJ2-1 and V is TRBV11-2, with no clear D. V lost 1 base, J lost 0 bases, and 13 bases lay in between. Germline V gene sequence: CDR1 SGHAT, CDR2 FQNNGV. This CDR3 region has 17 residues. The CDR3 sequence is CASSLGPTTSSYNEQFF. DNA for the CDR3: TGTGCCAGCAGCTTAGGTCCCACTACCTCCTCCTACAATGAGCAGTTCTTC. The variable domain in full, completed from reference TRBV11-2 and TRBJ2-1, reads EAGVAQSPRYKIIEKRQSVAFWCNPISGHATLYWYQQILGQGPKLLIQFQNNGVVDDSQLPKDRFSAERLKGVDSTLKIQPAKLEDSAVYLCASSLGPTTSSYNEQFFGPGTRLTVL.

The V and J genes are TRBV9 and TRBJ1-1; D is perhaps TRBD1 (6 bases). Germline V gene sequence: CDR1 SGDLS, CDR2 YYNGEE. This CDR3 spans 15 amino acids. V lost 1 base and J 0 bases, leaving 10 bases between the germline ends. The CDR3 sequence is CASSVQGGLNTEAFF. The DNA for the CDR3 is TGTGCCAGCAGCGTACAAGGGGGACTGAACACTGAAGCTTTCTTT.

In the case of this clone: Other DNA sequences of this sample code for an identical CDR3. The V and J genes are TRBV15 and TRBJ1-2; D is possibly TRBD1 (6 bases). The V gene lost 2 bases and the J gene lost 8 bases, with 9 bases spanning the gap. The germline gives CDR1 LNHNV, CDR2 YYDKDF (reference sequence). The CDR3 has 12 residues. CDR3 sequence: CATSRTGFGYTF. For the CDR3, the DNA is TGTGCCACCAGCAGAACAGGGTTCGGCTACACCTTC.

The chain is built from TRBV4-3 and TRBJ2-7; D is unclear. The ends were cut back, 1 base at V and 3 bases at J, with 7 bases in the middle. Looked up from germline, CDR1 is LGHNA and CDR2 is YSLEER. This CDR3 has 13 residues. The CDR3 coding sequence is TGCGCCAGCAGCCAAGGACTGTACTACGAGCAGTACTTC. Residues: CASSQGLYYEQYF.

This clone was found a few times. The genes are TRBV9 and TRBJ1-4; D unclear. The germline V and J ends were trimmed by 0 bases and 7 bases, with 13 bases remaining between them. In germline, CDR1 is SGDLS, CDR2 YYNGEE. The CDR3 has 15 residues. The CDR3 reads CASSVGSGKGEKLFF. The CDR3, as DNA: TGTGCCAGCAGCGTAGGATCCGGGAAGGGTGAAAAACTGTTTTTT. The whole variable domain, filled in from reference TRBV9 and TRBJ1-4, reads DSGVTQTPKHLITATGQRVTLRCSPRSGDLSVYWYQQSLDQGLQFLIQYYNGEERAKGNILERFSAQQFPDLHSELNLSSLELGDSALYFCASSVGSGKGEKLFFGSGTQLSVL.

This chain links TRBV6-5 with TRBJ2-7; D is undetermined. The V gene lost 0 bases and the J gene lost 2 bases, with 14 bases spanning the gap. This CDR3 has 16 residues. CDR1 is MNHEY, CDR2 SVGAGI, per germline. The CDR3 protein is CASSYSKTTVAYEQYF. The CDR3 region has the DNA TGTGCCAGCAGTTACTCGAAGACAACGGTAGCCTACGAGCAGTACTTC.

The chain uses TRBV6-1 and TRBJ2-1, with 14 bases fitting TRBD2. Germline CDR1 and CDR2: MNHNS and SASEGT. Unmatched junction bases numbered 10, after V lost 6 bases and J lost 15 bases. The CDR3 runs 14 residues. The chain's CDR3 is CASSSGTSGSSMFF. CDR3 bases: TGTGCCAGCAGCTCCGGGACTAGCGGGAGTAGTATGTTCTTC.

In its sample, this clone was seen a few times. This chain connects TRBV7-3 to TRBJ2-7; TRBD1 aligns across 8 bases. V lost 5 bases to trimming and J lost 7 bases; unmatched junction nucleotides: 10. This CDR3 region has 14 residues. The germline CDR1 and CDR2 sequences are SGHTA and FQGTGA. The CDR3 region is CASSPHQGAGEQYF. The CDR3 DNA is TGTGCCAGCAGCCCTCACCAGGGGGCCGGAGAGCAGTACTTC.

This chain joins TRBV27 and TRBJ1-6, with D tentatively TRBD1 (6 bases). The CDR3 sequence is 14 residues long. V was shortened by 4 bases and J by 9 bases, with 13 bases between the two germline ends. Germline values: CDR1 MNHEY, CDR2 SMNVEV (reference sequence). The DNA for the CDR3 is TGTGCCAGCAGTTCAGGGAGGGGGAGTTCACCCCTCCACTTT. As protein: CASSSGRGSSPLHF.